This T cell receptor (beta chain) was retrieved from a study of shared clonotypes between healthy human individuals. Overall study results and limits: At large depth, rarefaction still showed sorted-subset sequencing to be incomplete.

CDR3 size: 17 residues. Germline V lookup: CDR1 ENHRY, CDR2 SYGVKD. V lost 2 bases, J lost 5 bases, and 9 bases stayed unmatched. On this clone itself: The antigen is unknown.

CD45RA+ naive and CD45RA-negative memory subsets were separated from CD4+ cells. In the authors' methods: ImmunoSEQ supplied junction-only sequences lacking quality scores, so filtering was different. Clones were sequenced by immunoSEQ multiplex PCR, and TCRdb holds only the in-frame ones, with some missing. Clonal size and the V and J genes are those of that table, whereas D and trimming came from the DNA. The sample has roughly 1,500,000 clones, roughly 98% seen once. The chain carries TRBV10-3 and TRBJ2-5, with 12 bases fitting TRBD1. Sequenced material: naive CD4+ T cells sorted from blood. The sample's subset: CD45RA+ positively selected. The origin of this receptor is a man in his thirties or forties in good health. CDR3 DNA: TGTGCCATCAGTGAGCGGGGACAGGGGGCGTTGAGGGAGACCCAGTACTTC. It codes for CAISERGQGALRETQYF.